This T cell receptor beta chain was recorded in a study of blood T cell repertoires in COVID-19. In the study overall: The cDNA or gDNA used as material had been derived from T cells, B-cell-depleted T cells, or PBMCs.

The CDR3 consists of 17 residues. V was pared by 5 bases and J by 3 bases, with 11 bases of the junction left unmatched. Germline loops: CDR1 MGHRA, CDR2 YSYEKL. This clone has a single count. TCRdb's table, derived via immunoSEQ multiplex PCR, lists solely in-frame clones and lacks some. This table has roughly 170,000 clones, approximately 86% appearing once. The chain is built from TRBV4-1 and TRBJ2-5; 11 positions agree with TRBD2. Input material: peripheral blood. The clonotype was recovered from a man in his forties with active or convalescent COVID-19. The CDR3: CASSSTLIAGGKETQYF. CDR3 in DNA: TGCGCCAGCAGCTCGACCCTTATAGCGGGGGGGAAAGAGACCCAGTACTTC.